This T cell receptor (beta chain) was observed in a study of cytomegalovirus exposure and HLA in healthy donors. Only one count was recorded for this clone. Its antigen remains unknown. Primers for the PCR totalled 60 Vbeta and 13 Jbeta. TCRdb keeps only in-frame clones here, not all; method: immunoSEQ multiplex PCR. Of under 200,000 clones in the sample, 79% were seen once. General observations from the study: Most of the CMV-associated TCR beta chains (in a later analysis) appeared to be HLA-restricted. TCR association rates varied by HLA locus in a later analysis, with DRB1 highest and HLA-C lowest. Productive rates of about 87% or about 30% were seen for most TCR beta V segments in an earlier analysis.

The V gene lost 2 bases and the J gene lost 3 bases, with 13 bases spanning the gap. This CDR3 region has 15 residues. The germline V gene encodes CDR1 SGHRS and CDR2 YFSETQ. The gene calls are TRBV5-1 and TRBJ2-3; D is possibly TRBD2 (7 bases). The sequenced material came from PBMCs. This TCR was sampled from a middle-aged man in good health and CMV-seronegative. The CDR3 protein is CASSLRGGVTDTQYF. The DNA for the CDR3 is TGCGCCAGCAGCTTAAGGGGGGGAGTAACAGATACGCAGTATTTT.